This record covers a single T cell receptor (beta chain). Its antigen is undetermined. The data were taken from a study of T cell responses to AZD1222 COVID-19 vaccine. Study background: Pooling covered second doses at about 4 or about 12 weeks.

Germline CDR1 is MNHEY and CDR2 is SVGAGI. The CDR3 spans 14 residues. With 11 bases removed from V and 7 bases from J, the gap between germline ends came to 21 bases. Findings and limits, study-wide: It was only a handful of AZD1222 recipients who were seropositive at baseline. The donors showed a predominance of white British ancestry and of females, with possible underestimation of clonal diversity.

The protocol was immunoSEQ multiplex PCR, while the TCRdb copy is restricted to in-frame clones and leaves out a portion. The data hold under 150,000 clones, with 93% observed a single time. The TCR sequence derives from an adult in good health. Sequences were derived from peripheral blood, sampled on day 0 of AZD1222 vaccination. The V call is TRBV6-5, the J call TRBJ2-1; D is unresolved. CDR3 bases: TGTGCCTGTACCGGTGGCCCTTTCTTAAATGAGCAGTTCTTC. It yields the protein CACTGGPFLNEQFF.